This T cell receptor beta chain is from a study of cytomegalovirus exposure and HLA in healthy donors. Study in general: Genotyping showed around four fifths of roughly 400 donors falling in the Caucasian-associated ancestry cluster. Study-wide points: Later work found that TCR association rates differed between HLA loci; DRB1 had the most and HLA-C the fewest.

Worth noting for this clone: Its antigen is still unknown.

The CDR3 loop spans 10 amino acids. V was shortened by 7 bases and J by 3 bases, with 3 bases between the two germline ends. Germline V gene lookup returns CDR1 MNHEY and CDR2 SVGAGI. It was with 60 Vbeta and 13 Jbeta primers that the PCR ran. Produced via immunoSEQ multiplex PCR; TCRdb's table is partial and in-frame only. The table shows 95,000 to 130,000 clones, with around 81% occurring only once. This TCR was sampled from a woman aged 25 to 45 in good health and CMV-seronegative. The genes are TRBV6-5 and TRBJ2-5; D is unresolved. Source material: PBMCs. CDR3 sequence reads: CASTKETQYF. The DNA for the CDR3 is TGTGCCAGCACAAAAGAGACCCAGTACTTC.